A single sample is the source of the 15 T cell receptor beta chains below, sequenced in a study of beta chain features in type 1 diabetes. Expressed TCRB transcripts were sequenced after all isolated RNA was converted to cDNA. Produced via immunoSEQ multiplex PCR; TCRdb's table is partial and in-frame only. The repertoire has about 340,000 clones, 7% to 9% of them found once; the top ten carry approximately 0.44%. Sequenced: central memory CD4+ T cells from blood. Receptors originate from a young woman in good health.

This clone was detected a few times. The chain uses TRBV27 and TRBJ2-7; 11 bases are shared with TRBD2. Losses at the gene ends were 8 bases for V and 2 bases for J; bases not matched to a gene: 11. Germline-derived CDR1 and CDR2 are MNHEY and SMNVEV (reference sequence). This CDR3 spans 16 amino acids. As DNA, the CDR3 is TGTGCCAGCTCGCGGGCTAGCGGGAGGCACACCTACGAGCAGTACTTC. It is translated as CASSRASGRHTYEQYF.

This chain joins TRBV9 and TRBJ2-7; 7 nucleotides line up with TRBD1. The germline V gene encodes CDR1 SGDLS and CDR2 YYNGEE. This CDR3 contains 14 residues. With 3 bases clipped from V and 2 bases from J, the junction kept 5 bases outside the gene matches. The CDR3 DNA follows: TGTGCCAGCAGCGAGGGGGACAGACCCTACGAGCAGTACTTC. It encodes CASSEGDRPYEQYF.

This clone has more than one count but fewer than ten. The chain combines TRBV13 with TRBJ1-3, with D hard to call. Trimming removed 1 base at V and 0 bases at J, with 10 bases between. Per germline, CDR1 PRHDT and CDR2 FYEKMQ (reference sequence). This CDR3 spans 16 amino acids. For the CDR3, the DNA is TGTGCCAGCAGCTTAGATGTGACAAACTCTGGAAACACCATATATTTT. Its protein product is CASSLDVTNSGNTIYF.

This CDR3 is CASSLRRVPDTQYF. In DNA form, the CDR3 reads TGCGCCAGCAGCTTGAGGAGGGTGCCGGATACGCAGTATTTT. The chain uses TRBV5-1 and TRBJ2-3; tentative D call: TRBD2 (6 bases). The CDR3 loop spans 14 amino acids. Deletions cut 1 base from V and 6 bases from J, with 12 bases between. Germline lookup yields CDR1 SGHRS and CDR2 YFSETQ.

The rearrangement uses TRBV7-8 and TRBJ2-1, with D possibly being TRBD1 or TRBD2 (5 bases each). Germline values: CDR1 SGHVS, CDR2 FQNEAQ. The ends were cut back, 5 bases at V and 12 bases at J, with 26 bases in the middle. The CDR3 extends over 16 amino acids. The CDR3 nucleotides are TGTGCCAGCAGCGAGGTGGGCGCAGGGAGTATGTGGCGGCAGTTCTTC. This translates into CASSEVGAGSMWRQFF.

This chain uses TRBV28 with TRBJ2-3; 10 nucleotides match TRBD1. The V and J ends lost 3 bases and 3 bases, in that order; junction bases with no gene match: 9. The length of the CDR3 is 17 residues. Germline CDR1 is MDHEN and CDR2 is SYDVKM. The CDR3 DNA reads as TGTGCCAGCAGTTTGGGTACTGGACAGGGGGGGACAGATACGCAGTATTTT. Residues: CASSLGTGQGGTDTQYF.

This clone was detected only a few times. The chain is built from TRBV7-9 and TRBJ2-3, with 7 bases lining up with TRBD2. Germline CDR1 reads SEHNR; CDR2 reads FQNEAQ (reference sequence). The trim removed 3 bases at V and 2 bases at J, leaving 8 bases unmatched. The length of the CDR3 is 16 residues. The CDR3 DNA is TGTGCCAGCAGCTTGGACCTTGGGACTACCACAGATACGCAGTATTTT. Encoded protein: CASSLDLGTTTDTQYF.

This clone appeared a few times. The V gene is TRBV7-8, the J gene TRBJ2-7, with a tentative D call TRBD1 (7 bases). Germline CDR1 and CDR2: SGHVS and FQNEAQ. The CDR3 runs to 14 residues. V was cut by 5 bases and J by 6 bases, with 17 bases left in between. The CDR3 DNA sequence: TGTGCCAGCAGCCCCACCGGGACAGCGGGCGAGCAGTACTTC. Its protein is CASSPTGTAGEQYF. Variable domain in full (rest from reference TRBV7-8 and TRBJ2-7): GAGVSQSPRYKVAKRGQDVALRCDPISGHVSLFWYQQALGQGPEFLTYFQNEAQLDKSGLPSDRFFAERPEGSVSTLKIQRTQQEDSAVYLCASSPTGTAGEQYFGPGTRLTVT.

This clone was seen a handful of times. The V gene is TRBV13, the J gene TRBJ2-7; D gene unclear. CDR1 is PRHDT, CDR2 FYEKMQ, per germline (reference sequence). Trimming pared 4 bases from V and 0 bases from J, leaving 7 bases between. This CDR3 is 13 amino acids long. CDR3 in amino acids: CASSSQNSYEQYF. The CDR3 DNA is TGTGCCAGCAGCTCGCAAAACTCCTACGAGCAGTACTTC.

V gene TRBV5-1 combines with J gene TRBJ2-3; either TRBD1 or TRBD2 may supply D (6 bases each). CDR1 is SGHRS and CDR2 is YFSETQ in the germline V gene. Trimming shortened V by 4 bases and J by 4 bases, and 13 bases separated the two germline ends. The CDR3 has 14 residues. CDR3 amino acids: CASSRGDNADTQYF. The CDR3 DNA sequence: TGCGCCAGCAGCAGGGGGGACAACGCAGATACGCAGTATTTT.

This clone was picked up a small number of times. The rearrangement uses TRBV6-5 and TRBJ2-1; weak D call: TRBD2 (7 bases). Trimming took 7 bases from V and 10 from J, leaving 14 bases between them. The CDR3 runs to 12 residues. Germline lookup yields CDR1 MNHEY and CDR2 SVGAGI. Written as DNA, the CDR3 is TGTGCCAGCATTGGGAGGGGGGAGGAGCAGTTCTTC. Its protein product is CASIGRGEEQFF.

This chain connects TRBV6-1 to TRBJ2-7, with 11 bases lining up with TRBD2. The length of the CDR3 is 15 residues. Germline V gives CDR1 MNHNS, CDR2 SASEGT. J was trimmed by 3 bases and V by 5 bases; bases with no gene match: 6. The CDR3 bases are TGTGCCAGCAGTTCACGACTAGCGGGAAGCTACGAGCAGTACTTC. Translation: CASSSRLAGSYEQYF.

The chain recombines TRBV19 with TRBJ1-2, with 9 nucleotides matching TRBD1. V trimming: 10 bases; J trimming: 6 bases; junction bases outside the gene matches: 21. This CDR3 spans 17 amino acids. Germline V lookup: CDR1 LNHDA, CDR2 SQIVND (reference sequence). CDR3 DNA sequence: TGTGCCACCAAGCGAGGTACAGGGGGCGATCCTTCTAATGGCTACACCTTC. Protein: CATKRGTGGDPSNGYTF.

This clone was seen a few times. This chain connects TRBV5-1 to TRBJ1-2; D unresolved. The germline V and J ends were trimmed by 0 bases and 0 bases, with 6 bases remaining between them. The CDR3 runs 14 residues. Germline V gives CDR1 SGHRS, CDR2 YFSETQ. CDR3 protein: CASSLESSNYGYTF. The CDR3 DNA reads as TGCGCCAGCAGCTTGGAATCATCTAACTATGGCTACACCTTC.

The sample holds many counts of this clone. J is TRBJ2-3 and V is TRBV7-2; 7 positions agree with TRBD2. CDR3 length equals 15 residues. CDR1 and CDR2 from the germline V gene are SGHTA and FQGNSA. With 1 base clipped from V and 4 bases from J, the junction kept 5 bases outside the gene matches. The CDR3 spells CASSLVSAGADTQYF. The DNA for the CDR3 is TGTGCCAGCAGCTTAGTTTCGGCGGGAGCAGATACGCAGTATTTT.